This T cell receptor (beta chain) was obtained from a study of blood T cell repertoires in COVID-19. Looking at the study overall: From the United States, Italy and Spain came samples of acute and convalescent COVID-19.

Methods used by the authors: From reference gene primer amplification, estimates of nucleated cell counts were derived. Repertoires were generated with immunoSEQ multiplex PCR, while TCRdb's copy carries only in-frame clones and drops some. V, J and clone size derive from that table, while D and trimming were established from the DNA sequence. The data hold fewer than 500,000 clones, with over 75% observed a single time. The TCR comes from a man aged 30 to 45 who had recovered from COVID-19. Sequenced input: PBMCs or T cells enriched from blood (not recorded which).

CDR3 in DNA: TGTGCCAGCTCACCCCCTTCGACAAGATCTCAAGAGACCCAGTACTTC. As protein: CASSPPSTRSQETQYF. The chain combines TRBV18 with TRBJ2-5; D gene uncertain. The germline V gene has CDR1 KGHSH and CDR2 LQKENI. CDR3 size: 16 residues. Trimming cost V 3 bases and J 2 bases, with 16 bases left between them.